This TCR beta chain stems from a study of control samples from healthy donors and cancer patients. The CDR3 has 14 amino acids. V lost 5 bases, J lost 5 bases, and 13 bases lay in between. In germline, CDR1 is SGHRS, CDR2 YFSETQ. Sequencing used immunoSEQ multiplex PCR; TCRdb keeps in-frame clones, though not all of them. The profile shows about 51,000 clones, roughly 80% of them singletons. This chain links TRBV5-1 with TRBJ1-4; possibly TRBD1 for D (6 bases). This receptor was obtained from a man between 65 and 85 years old in good health. What was sequenced was blood. The CDR3 DNA follows: TGCGCCAGCAGGGACAGTCAAGTAAATGAAAAACTGTTTTTT. Protein sequence: CASRDSQVNEKLFF.